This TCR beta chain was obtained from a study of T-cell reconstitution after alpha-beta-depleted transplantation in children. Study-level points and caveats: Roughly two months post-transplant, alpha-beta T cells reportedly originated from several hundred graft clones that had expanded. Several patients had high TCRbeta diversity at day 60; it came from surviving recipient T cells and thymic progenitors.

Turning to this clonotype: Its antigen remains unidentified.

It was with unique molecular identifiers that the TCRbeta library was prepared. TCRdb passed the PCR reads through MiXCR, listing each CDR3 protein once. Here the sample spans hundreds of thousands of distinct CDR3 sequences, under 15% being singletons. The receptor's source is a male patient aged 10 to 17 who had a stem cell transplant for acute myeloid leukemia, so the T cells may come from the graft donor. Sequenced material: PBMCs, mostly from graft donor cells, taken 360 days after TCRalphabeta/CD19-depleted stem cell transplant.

The CDR3 reads CASSLILLQGNYGYTF. The CDR3 coding sequence is TGTGCCAGCAGCCTCATTCTTTTACAGGGAAACTATGGCTACACCTTC. The chain combines TRBV7-2 with TRBJ1-2, with a possible D match to TRBD1 (6 bases). V dropped 5 bases and J dropped 2 bases, with 18 bases sitting between them. Germline V gives CDR1 SGHTA, CDR2 FQGNSA. There are 16 residues in the CDR3.